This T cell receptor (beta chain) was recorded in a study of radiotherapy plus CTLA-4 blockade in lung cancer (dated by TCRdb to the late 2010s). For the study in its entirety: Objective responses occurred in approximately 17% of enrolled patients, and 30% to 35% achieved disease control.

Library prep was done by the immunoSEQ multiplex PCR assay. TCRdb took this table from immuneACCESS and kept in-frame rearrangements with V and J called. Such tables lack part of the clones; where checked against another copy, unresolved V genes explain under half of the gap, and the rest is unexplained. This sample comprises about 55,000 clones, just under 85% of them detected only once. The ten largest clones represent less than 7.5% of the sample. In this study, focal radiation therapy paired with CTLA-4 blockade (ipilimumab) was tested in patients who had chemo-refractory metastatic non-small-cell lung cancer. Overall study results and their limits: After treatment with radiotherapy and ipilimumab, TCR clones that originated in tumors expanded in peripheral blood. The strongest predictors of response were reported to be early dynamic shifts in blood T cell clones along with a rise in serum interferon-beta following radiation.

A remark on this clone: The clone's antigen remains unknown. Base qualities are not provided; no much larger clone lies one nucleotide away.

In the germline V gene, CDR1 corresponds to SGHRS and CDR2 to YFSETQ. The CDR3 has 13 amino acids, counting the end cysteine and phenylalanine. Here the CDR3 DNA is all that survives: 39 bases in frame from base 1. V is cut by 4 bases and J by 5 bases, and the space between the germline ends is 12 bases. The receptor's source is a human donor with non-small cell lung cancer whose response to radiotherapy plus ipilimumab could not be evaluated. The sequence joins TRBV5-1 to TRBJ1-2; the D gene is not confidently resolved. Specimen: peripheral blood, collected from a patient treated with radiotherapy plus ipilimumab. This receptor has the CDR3 CASSPEEAYGYTF. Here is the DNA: TGCGCCAGCAGCCCCGAAGAGGCTTATGGCTACACCTTC.